What follows are 5 T cell receptor beta chains derived from one specimen sequenced in a study of beta chain features in type 1 diabetes. What was sequenced were expressed TCRB transcripts, since all of the isolated RNA had been reverse transcribed. Using immunoSEQ multiplex PCR, the repertoire was profiled, and TCRdb retains in-frame clones only, with some absent. The sample holds a few hundred thousand clones; approximately 25% are singletons and the top ten take roughly 0.011%. General study findings and limits: In every one of the four CD4+ subsets, TCRB CDR3s were moderately but significantly shorter in Type 1 diabetes patients.

Antigens for these TCRs are unknown. Specimen: naive CD4+ T cells from blood. The receptors originated from a woman under 40 with type 1 diabetes.

The genes are TRBV4-1 and TRBJ2-7; 8 bases line up with TRBD2. The germline V gene encodes CDR1 MGHRA and CDR2 YSYEKL. The CDR3 is 14 residues long. V gave up 3 bases and J gave up 6 bases; unmatched junction bases: 7. CDR3 nucleotides: TGCGCCAGCAGCCACCGAGGACTAGCAAGCGAGCAGTACTTC. Protein sequence: CASSHRGLASEQYF.

The chain has TRBV5-1 and TRBJ2-2; 10 bases fit TRBD1. The V gene's germline CDR1 is SGHRS and CDR2 YFSETQ. This CDR3 region has 16 residues. The V segment lost 3 bases and the J segment 4 bases; nucleotides outside the gene matches: 6. Written as DNA, the CDR3 is TGCGCCAGCAGCTCCTTGACAGGGGGCACCACCGGGGAGCTGTTTTTT. Translating it yields CASSSLTGGTTGELFF.

The genes are TRBV7-9 and TRBJ2-7, with a possible D match to TRBD1 (6 bases). Germline lookup yields CDR1 SEHNR and CDR2 FQNEAQ (reference sequence). V was cut by 6 bases and J by 3 bases, with 18 bases left in between. This CDR3 comprises 15 residues. DNA for the CDR3: TGTGCCAGCAGTTACAGGGCCCAACCCCTCTACGAGCAGTACTTC. It codes for CASSYRAQPLYEQYF.

The chain joins TRBV6-1 to TRBJ2-3, with unresolved D. The germline V gene has CDR1 MNHNS and CDR2 SASEGT. The V gene lost 1 base and the J gene lost 2 bases, with 7 bases spanning the gap. CDR3 length: 14 residues. The CDR3 DNA reads as TGTGCCAGCAGTGAAGTCAGTTCCACAGATACGCAGTATTTT. Its protein is CASSEVSSTDTQYF.

The chain carries TRBV29-1 and TRBJ2-1; TRBD1 aligns across 12 bases. The CDR3 is 15 residues long. J gave up 9 bases and V 0 bases, and 6 bases lay outside the gene matches. Germline CDR1 is SQVTM and CDR2 is ANQGSEA. The CDR3 coding sequence is TGCAGCGTTGAAGACACGGGACAGGGGGCGAGTGAGCAGTTCTTC. Translating gives CSVEDTGQGASEQFF.